This entry lists 28 T cell receptor beta chains sequenced from one sample in a study of blood T cell repertoires in COVID-19. Clones were sequenced by immunoSEQ multiplex PCR, and TCRdb holds only the in-frame ones, with some missing. The sample has 200,000 to 300,000 clones, about nine tenths seen once. Sequencing input: peripheral blood. Every receptor here comes from a man between 60 and 75 years old who had recovered from COVID-19.

The V and J genes are TRBV9 and TRBJ1-3; D is unclear. The CDR3 spans 14 residues. Germline V lookup: CDR1 SGDLS, CDR2 YYNGEE. Trimming stripped 4 bases from V and 1 base from J, with 9 bases between. CDR3 amino acids: CASSPVVSGNTIYF. CDR3 coding DNA: TGTGCCAGCAGCCCTGTCGTTTCTGGAAACACCATATATTTT. Variable domain in full (rest from reference TRBV9 and TRBJ1-3): DSGVTQTPKHLITATGQRVTLRCSPRSGDLSVYWYQQSLDQGLQFLIQYYNGEERAKGNILERFSAQQFPDLHSELNLSSLELGDSALYFCASSPVVSGNTIYFGEGSWLTVV.

The chain is built from TRBV19 and TRBJ2-3, with 11 bases lining up with TRBD1. The CDR3 totals 14 residues. CDR1 and CDR2 from the germline V gene are LNHDA and SQIVND (reference sequence). V was pared by 7 bases and J by 8 bases, with 8 bases of the junction left unmatched. The DNA of the CDR3 is TGTGCCAGTACCTTGGGACAGGGGGAGGGTACGCAGTATTTT. Its translation is CASTLGQGEGTQYF.

The chain couples TRBV18 to TRBJ2-2; D is uncertain. CDR3 size: 16 residues. Trimming took off 4 bases at V and 2 bases at J, with 14 bases between the two ends. Germline V lookup: CDR1 KGHSH, CDR2 LQKENI. The CDR3 region is CASSRLTTRNTGELFF. DNA of the CDR3: TGTGCCAGCTCACGGCTCACTACACGAAACACCGGGGAGCTGTTTTTT.

The chain combines TRBV9 with TRBJ1-6; D is unresolved. The V end was cut by 3 bases, the J end by 0 bases, with 10 bases between. The germline V gene encodes CDR1 SGDLS and CDR2 YYNGEE. The CDR3 has 16 amino acids. CDR3 amino acids: CASSATGSSYNSPLHF. The DNA of the CDR3 is TGTGCCAGCAGCGCCACCGGGTCCTCCTATAATTCACCCCTCCACTTT.

This clone appeared a single time. The genes are TRBV6-7 and TRBJ2-7; TRBD1 aligns across 7 bases. TRBV6-7 is annotated as an ORF whose role is uncertain. The CDR3 length is 15 residues. Trimming cost V 2 bases and J 7 bases; bases outside gene matches: 11. CDR3 loop: CASSYVGTDSQEQYV. In DNA, the CDR3 is TGTGCCAGCAGTTACGTCGGGACAGACTCACAGGAGCAGTACGTC.

The V gene is TRBV19, the J gene TRBJ1-6; 8 bases fit TRBD1. The CDR3 covers 16 residues. J lost 4 bases, V lost 8 bases, and 10 bases had no gene match. Germline CDR1 reads LNHDA; CDR2 reads SQIVND (reference sequence). In DNA form, the CDR3 reads TGTGCCAGTTGCAGAACAGGGGGTGGATATAATTCACCCCTCCACTTT. This codes for CASCRTGGGYNSPLHF. Combining the CDR3 with reference TRBV19 and TRBJ1-6 gives the whole variable domain DGGITQSPKYLFRKEGQNVTLSCEQNLNHDAMYWYRQDPGQGLRLIYYSQIVNDFQKGDIAEGYSVSREKKESFPLTVTSAQKNPTAFYLCASCRTGGGYNSPLHFGNGTRLTVT.

The CDR3 spells CTSSQADSGTETYEQYV. The CDR3 nucleotides read TGCACCAGCAGCCAAGCTGATTCCGGGACAGAAACTTACGAGCAGTACGTC. The V and J genes are TRBV1 and TRBJ2-7; the D call in the table, TRBD1, was not verified against the DNA. TRBV1 is described as a pseudogene. This CDR3 has 17 amino acids.

V gene TRBV13 combines with J gene TRBJ1-1, with D perhaps TRBD1 (6 bases). The length of the CDR3 is 13 residues. V lost 5 bases and J lost 1, with 8 bases in between. Germline V lookup: CDR1 PRHDT, CDR2 FYEKMQ (reference sequence). CDR3 residues: CASSRDKNTEAFF. CDR3 sequence (DNA): TGTGCCAGCAGCCGGGACAAGAACACTGAAGCTTTCTTT. The complete variable domain, with remaining parts taken from reference TRBV13 and TRBJ1-1, reads AAGVIQSPRHLIKEKRETATLKCYPIPRHDTVYWYQQGPGQDPQFLISFYEKMQSDKGSIPDRFSAQQFSDYHSELNMSSLELGDSALYFCASSRDKNTEAFFGQGTRLTVV.

V is TRBV18 and J is TRBJ1-2, with D perhaps matching TRBD1 (5 bases). Trimming pared 2 bases from V and 4 bases from J, leaving 11 bases between. In germline, CDR1 is KGHSH, CDR2 LQKENI. The CDR3 runs 14 residues. CDR3 loop: CASSPAGSSYGYTF. The DNA for the CDR3 is TGTGCCAGCTCACCAGCAGGGTCTAGCTATGGCTACACCTTC.

V gene TRBV14 combines with J gene TRBJ1-1, with TRBD1 as a possible D gene (5 bases). The CDR3 totals 13 residues. The V gene lost 5 bases and the J gene lost 5 bases, with 12 bases spanning the gap. CDR1 is SGHDN, CDR2 FVKESK, per germline. CDR3 sequence: CASSAGWRTEAFF. CDR3 DNA sequence: TGTGCCAGCAGCGCAGGGTGGCGTACTGAAGCTTTCTTT.

The rearrangement links TRBV12-5 to TRBJ1-1; 7 nucleotides agree with TRBD1. J lost 4 bases, V lost 0 bases, and 2 bases had no gene match. CDR1 is LGHNT and CDR2 is FRNRAP in the germline V gene. CDR3 length: 14 residues. CDR3 nucleotides: TGTGCTAGTGGTTTGGTGGCAGGGGGCACTGAAGCTTTCTTT. Its protein product is CASGLVAGGTEAFF.

The chain carries TRBV5-1 and TRBJ2-6; no definite D call. Trimming stripped 0 bases from V and 0 bases from J, with 7 bases between. This CDR3 region has 16 residues. Germline values: CDR1 SGHRS, CDR2 YFSETQ. The CDR3 spells CASSLVPVSGANVLTF. In DNA, the CDR3 is TGCGCCAGCAGCTTGGTACCGGTCTCTGGGGCCAACGTCCTGACTTTC.

The chain combines TRBV11-2 with TRBJ2-2, with TRBD1 identical over 8 bases. Trimming cost V 1 base and J 4 bases; bases outside gene matches: 8. The CDR3 totals 17 residues. The germline gives CDR1 SGHAT, CDR2 FQNNGV. In DNA, the CDR3 is TGTGCCAGCAGCTTAGGGACAGGGATGGTGGGCACCGGGGAGCTGTTTTTT. Protein product: CASSLGTGMVGTGELFF.

The V gene is TRBV5-6, the J gene TRBJ2-3; 15 bases are shared with TRBD2. V trimming: 4 bases; J trimming: 7 bases; junction bases outside the gene matches: 4. Germline assignment: CDR1 SGHDT and CDR2 YYEEEE. The CDR3 is 15 residues long. The CDR3 DNA is TGTGCCAGCAGCGGACTAGCGGGGGGGCCACATACGCAGTATTTT. It yields the protein CASSGLAGGPHTQYF.

The sample holds many counts of this clone. The chain uses TRBV5-1 and TRBJ2-7; 12 bases map to TRBD1. Per the germline V gene, CDR1 is SGHRS and CDR2 is YFSETQ. V lost 4 bases to trimming and J lost 2 bases; unmatched junction nucleotides: 4. The CDR3 contains 15 residues. Written as DNA, the CDR3 is TGCGCCAGCAGCCAGGGACAGGGGGCGGCCTACGAGCAGTACGTC. Encoded protein: CASSQGQGAAYEQYV.

The J gene is TRBJ1-2, the V gene TRBV19; TRBD1 might be the D (6 bases). The CDR3 covers 15 residues. Germline V gene lookup returns CDR1 LNHDA and CDR2 SQIVND (reference sequence). Trimming took off 5 bases at V and 1 base at J, with 14 bases between the two ends. CDR3 sequence: CASSPWDNHNYGYTF. CDR3 sequence (DNA): TGTGCCAGTAGTCCCTGGGACAACCATAACTATGGCTACACCTTC.

V usage is TRBV14 and J usage is TRBJ1-2, with 7 bases that match TRBD1. V shed 1 base and J 3 bases; nucleotides not matched to a gene: 2. The CDR3 covers 14 residues. CDR1 is SGHDN, CDR2 FVKESK, per germline. The CDR3 DNA sequence: TGTGCCAGCAGCCAAGGGACAGGTTACTATGGCTACACCTTC. It is translated as CASSQGTGYYGYTF.

With respect to this clone: At one of its ends the junction is not consistent with the germline gene, which may arise from a read error. The chain has TRBV3-1 (or the pseudogene TRBV3-2) and TRBJ1-1; D perhaps matches TRBD1 (6 bases). Germline V lookup: CDR1 LGHDT, CDR2 YNNKEL (reference sequence). CDR3 length equals 11 residues. The CDR3 DNA sequence: TGTGCCAGCAGAGGTGGGCAGGGGTCCCTCTTT. Amino acids: CASRGGQGSLF.

V usage is TRBV5-1 and J usage is TRBJ1-1; tentatively, D is TRBD1 (6 bases). There are 16 residues in the CDR3. Germline V gene data show CDR1 as SGHRS and CDR2 as YFSETQ. The V gene lost 2 bases and the J gene lost 1 base, with 15 bases spanning the gap. CDR3 nucleotide sequence: TGCGCCAGCAGCTTCCTCGGGGGGCCAGGGAACACTGAAGCTTTCTTT. Encoded protein: CASSFLGGPGNTEAFF.

The V and J genes are TRBV5-1 and TRBJ1-3; 8 bases are shared with TRBD1. J lost 2 bases, V lost 3 bases, and 4 bases had no gene match. CDR3 length: 15 amino acids. Germline V CDR1 and CDR2: SGHRS, YFSETQ. The CDR3 protein is CASSSSGGTGNTIYF. The DNA of the CDR3 is TGCGCCAGCAGCTCTTCAGGGGGCACTGGAAACACCATATATTTT.

The genes are TRBV7-9 and TRBJ1-1; TRBD1 is a possible D gene (6 bases). Germline CDR1 SEHNR, CDR2 FQNEAQ (reference sequence). V gave up 8 bases and J gave up 2 bases, with 18 bases separating them. This CDR3 spans 15 amino acids. Here the CDR3 DNA reads TGTGCCAGCGGCATATACTGGGGGGGCAACACTGAAGCTTTCTTT. Its translation is CASGIYWGGNTEAFF.

The genes are TRBV13 and TRBJ2-2; D unclear. Germline V gives CDR1 PRHDT, CDR2 FYEKMQ (reference sequence). Trimming took 0 bases from V and 0 from J, leaving 5 bases between them. The CDR3 spans 15 residues. CDR3 sequence: CASSLGRSNTGELFF. The CDR3 DNA reads as TGTGCCAGCAGCTTAGGTAGATCGAACACCGGGGAGCTGTTTTTT.

V usage is TRBV6-5 and J usage is TRBJ1-4, with TRBD1 matching 7 bases. Trimming took 9 bases from V and 10 from J; bases not matched to a gene: 17. Per germline, CDR1 MNHEY and CDR2 SVGAGI. The CDR3 spans 15 residues. Here the CDR3 DNA reads TGTGCCAGTCTCGGGACAGACTTAATGAATTCAAAACTGTTTTTT. Its translation is CASLGTDLMNSKLFF.

The rearrangement links TRBV19 to TRBJ2-7, with TRBD2 identical over 8 bases. Germline-derived CDR1 and CDR2 are LNHDA and SQIVND (reference sequence). CDR3 length: 13 residues. The V gene end was trimmed by 5 bases and the J gene end by 4 bases; junction bases not matched to a gene: 4. CDR3: CASSPAGGYEQYV. Written as DNA, the CDR3 is TGTGCCAGTAGTCCCGCGGGGGGTTACGAGCAGTACGTC.

The chain joins TRBV6-1 to TRBJ2-3; TRBD2 matches 9 bases. From germline, CDR1 is MNHNS and CDR2 SASEGT. CDR3 length: 20 amino acids. V dropped 0 bases and J dropped 6; count of bases not matched to a gene: 19. The CDR3 here is CASSEAPRARSGGPRDTQYF. The CDR3 DNA reads as TGTGCCAGCAGTGAAGCGCCCAGGGCCCGTAGCGGGGGCCCGCGGGATACGCAGTATTTT.

The rearrangement links TRBV30 to TRBJ1-6, with D possibly TRBD1 on 5 matching bases. The CDR3 totals 14 residues. Germline loops: CDR1 GTSNPN, CDR2 SVGIG (reference sequence). Between the trimmed V and J ends, which lost 0 bases and 5 bases, there was a span of 8 bases. The CDR3 bases are TGTGCCTGGAGTGTATTGACAGATAATTCACCCCTCCACTTT. Translation: CAWSVLTDNSPLHF.

The rearrangement uses TRBV3-1 (or the pseudogene TRBV3-2) and TRBJ2-3; 12 bases line up with TRBD2. V gave up 3 bases and J gave up 3 bases; unmatched junction bases: 4. Germline V gives CDR1 LGHDT, CDR2 YNNKEL (reference sequence). The CDR3 runs to 16 residues. This chain's CDR3 is CASSQRLAGGTDTQYF. In nucleotides, the CDR3 is TGTGCCAGCAGCCAGAGGCTAGCGGGGGGGACAGATACGCAGTATTTT.

V is TRBV19 and J is TRBJ2-2; D uncertain. Germline V gene lookup returns CDR1 LNHDA and CDR2 SQIVND (reference sequence). The V end was cut by 7 bases, the J end by 4 bases, with 7 bases between. This CDR3 is 12 amino acids long. CDR3 sequence (DNA): TGTGCCAGTAAGACGGGCACCGGGGAGCTGTTTTTT. It translates to CASKTGTGELFF.